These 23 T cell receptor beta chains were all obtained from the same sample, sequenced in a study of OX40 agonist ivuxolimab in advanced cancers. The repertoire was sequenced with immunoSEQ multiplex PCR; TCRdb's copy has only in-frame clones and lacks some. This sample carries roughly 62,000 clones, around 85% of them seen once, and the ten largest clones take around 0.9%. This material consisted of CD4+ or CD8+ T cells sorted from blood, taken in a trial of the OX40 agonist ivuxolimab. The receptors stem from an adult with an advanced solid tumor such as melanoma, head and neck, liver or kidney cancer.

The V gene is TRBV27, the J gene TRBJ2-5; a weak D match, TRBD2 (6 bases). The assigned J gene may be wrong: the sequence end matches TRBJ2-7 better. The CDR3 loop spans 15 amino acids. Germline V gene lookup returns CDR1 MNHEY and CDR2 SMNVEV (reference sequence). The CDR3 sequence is CASSLMEGWLYEQYF. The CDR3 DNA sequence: TGTGCCAGCAGTTTAATGGAGGGATGGTTGTACGAGCAGTACTTC.

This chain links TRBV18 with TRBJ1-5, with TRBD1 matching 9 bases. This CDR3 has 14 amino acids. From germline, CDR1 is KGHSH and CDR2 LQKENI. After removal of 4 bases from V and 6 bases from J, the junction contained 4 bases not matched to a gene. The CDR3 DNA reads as TGTGCCAGCTCACAGGACAGGGGCGGTCAGCCCCAGCATTTT. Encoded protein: CASSQDRGGQPQHF. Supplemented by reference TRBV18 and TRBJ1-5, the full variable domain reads NAGVMQNPRHLVRRRGQEARLRCSPMKGHSHVYWYRQLPEEGLKFMVYLQKENIIDESGMPKERFSAEFPKEGPSILRIQQVVRGDSAAYFCASSQDRGGQPQHFGDGTRLSIL.

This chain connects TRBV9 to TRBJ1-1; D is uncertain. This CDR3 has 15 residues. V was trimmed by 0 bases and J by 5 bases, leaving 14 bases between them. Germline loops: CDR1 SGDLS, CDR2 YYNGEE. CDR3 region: CASSVEELGSTEAFF. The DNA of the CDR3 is TGTGCCAGCAGCGTAGAAGAGTTGGGTAGTACTGAAGCTTTCTTT.

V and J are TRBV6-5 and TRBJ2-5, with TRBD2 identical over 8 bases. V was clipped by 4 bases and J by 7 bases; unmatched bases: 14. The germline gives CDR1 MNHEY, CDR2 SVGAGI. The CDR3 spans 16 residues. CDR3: CASSSQRGGPRGTQYF. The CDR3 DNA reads TGTGCCAGCAGTTCCCAACGGGGGGGCCCTCGGGGGACCCAGTACTTC.

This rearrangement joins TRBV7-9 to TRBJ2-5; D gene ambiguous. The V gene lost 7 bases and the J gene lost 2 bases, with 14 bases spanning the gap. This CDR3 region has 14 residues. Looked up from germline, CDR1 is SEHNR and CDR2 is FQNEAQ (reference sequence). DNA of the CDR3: TGTGCCAGCACCGCAACGGGCACTCAAGAGACCCAGTACTTC. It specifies CASTATGTQETQYF. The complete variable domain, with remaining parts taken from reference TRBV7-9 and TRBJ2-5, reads DTGVSQNPRHKITKRGQNVTFRCDPISEHNRLYWYRQTLGQGPEFLTYFQNEAQLEKSRLLSDRFSAERPKGSFSTLEIQRTEQGDSAMYLCASTATGTQETQYFGPGTRLLVL.

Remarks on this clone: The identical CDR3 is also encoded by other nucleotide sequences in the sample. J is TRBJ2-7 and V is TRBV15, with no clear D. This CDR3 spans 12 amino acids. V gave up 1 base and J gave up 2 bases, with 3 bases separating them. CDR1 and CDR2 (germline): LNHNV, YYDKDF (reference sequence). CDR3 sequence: CATSRGPYEQYF. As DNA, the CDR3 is TGTGCCACCAGCAGAGGTCCCTACGAGCAGTACTTC.

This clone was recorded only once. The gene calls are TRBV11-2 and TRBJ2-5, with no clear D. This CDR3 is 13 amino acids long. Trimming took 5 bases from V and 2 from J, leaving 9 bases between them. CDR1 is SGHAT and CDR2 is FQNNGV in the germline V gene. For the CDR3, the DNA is TGTGCCAGCAGCAGAGAGAGACAAGAGACCCAGTACTTC. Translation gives CASSRERQETQYF.

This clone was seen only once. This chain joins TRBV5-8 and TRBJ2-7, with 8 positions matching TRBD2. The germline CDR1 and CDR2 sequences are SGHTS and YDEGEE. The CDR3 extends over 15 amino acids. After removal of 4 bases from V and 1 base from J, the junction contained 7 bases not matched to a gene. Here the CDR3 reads CASSISGRGSYEQYF. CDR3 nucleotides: TGTGCCAGCAGCATCAGCGGGAGAGGGTCCTACGAGCAGTACTTC.

The CDR3 DNA follows: TGTGCCAGTAGCAGGGGGAGGGACAACTACGAGCAGTACTTC. This encodes CASSRGRDNYEQYF. The chain uses TRBV19 and TRBJ2-7, with D perhaps assigned TRBD1 or TRBD2 (7 bases each). The germline V gene has CDR1 LNHDA and CDR2 SQIVND (reference sequence). Trimming cost V 6 bases and J 3 bases, with 15 bases left between them. The CDR3 extends over 14 amino acids.

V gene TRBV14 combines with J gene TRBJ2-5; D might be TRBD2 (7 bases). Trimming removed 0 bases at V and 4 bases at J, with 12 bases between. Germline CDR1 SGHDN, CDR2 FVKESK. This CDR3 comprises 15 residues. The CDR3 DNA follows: TGTGCCAGCAGCCAAGATCGGGGGGCGCGAGAGACCCAGTACTTC. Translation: CASSQDRGARETQYF. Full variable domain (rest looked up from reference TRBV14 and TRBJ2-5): EAGVTQFPSHSVIEKGQTVTLRCDPISGHDNLYWYRRVMGKEIKFLLHFVKESKQDESGMPNNRFLAERTGGTYSTLKVQPAELEDSGVYFCASSQDRGARETQYFGPGTRLLVL.

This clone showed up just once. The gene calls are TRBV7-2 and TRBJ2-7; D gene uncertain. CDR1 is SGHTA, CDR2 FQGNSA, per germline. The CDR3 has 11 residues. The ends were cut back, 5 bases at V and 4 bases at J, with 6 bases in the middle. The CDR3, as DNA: TGTGCCAGCAGCCTCCTGTACGAGCAGTACTTC. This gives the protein CASSLLYEQYF.

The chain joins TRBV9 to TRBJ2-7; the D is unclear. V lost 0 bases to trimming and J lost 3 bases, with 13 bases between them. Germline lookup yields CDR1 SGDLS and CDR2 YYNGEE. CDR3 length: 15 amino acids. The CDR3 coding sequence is TGTGCCAGCAGCGTAGGGTGGGGTCCCAGCTACGAGCAGTACTTC. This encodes CASSVGWGPSYEQYF.

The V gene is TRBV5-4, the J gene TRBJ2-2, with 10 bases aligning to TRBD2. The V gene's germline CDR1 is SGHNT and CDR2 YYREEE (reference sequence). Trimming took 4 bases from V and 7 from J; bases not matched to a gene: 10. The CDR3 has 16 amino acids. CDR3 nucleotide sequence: TGTGCCAGCAGCCGGGGGACTAGCGAAGGGTTCGGGGAGCTGTTTTTT. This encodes CASSRGTSEGFGELFF.

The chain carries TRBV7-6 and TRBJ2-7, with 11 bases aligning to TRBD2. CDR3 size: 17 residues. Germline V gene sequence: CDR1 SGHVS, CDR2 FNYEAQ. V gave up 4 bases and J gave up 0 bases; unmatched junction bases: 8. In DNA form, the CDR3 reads TGTGCCAGCAGCTACATCCCGACTAGCGGGGCCTCCTACGAGCAGTACTTC. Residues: CASSYIPTSGASYEQYF.

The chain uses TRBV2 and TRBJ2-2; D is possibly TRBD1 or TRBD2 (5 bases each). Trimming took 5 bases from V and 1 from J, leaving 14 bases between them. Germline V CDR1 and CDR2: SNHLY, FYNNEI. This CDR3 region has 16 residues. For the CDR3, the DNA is TGTGCCAGCAGTCCCACTGGGGCGGGGAACACCGGGGAGCTGTTTTTT. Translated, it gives CASSPTGAGNTGELFF.

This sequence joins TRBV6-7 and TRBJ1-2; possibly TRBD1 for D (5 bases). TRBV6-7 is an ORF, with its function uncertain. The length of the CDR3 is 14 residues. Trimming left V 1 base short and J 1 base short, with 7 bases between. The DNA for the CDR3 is TGTGCCAGCAGTTACTGGGGGTTTAACTATGGCTACACCTTC. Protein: CASSYWGFNYGYTF.

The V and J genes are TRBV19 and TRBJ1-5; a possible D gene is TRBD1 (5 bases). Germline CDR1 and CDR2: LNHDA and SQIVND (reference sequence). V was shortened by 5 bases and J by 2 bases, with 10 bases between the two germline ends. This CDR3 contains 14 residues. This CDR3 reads CASSARDGNQPQHF. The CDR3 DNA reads TGTGCCAGTAGTGCCCGGGACGGCAATCAGCCCCAGCATTTT.

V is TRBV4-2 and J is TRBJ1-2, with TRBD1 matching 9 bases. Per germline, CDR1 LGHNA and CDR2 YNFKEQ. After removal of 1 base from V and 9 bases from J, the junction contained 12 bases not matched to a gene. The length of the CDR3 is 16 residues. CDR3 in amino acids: CASSQVGTGRNKRYTF. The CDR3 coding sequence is TGTGCCAGCAGCCAAGTCGGGACAGGGAGAAACAAACGCTACACCTTC.

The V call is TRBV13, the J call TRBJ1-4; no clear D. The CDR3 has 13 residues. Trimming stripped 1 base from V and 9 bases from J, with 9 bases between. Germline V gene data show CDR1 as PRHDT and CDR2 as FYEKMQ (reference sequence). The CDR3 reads CASSLDAGKKLFF. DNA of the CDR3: TGTGCCAGCAGCTTAGACGCGGGGAAAAAACTGTTTTTT.

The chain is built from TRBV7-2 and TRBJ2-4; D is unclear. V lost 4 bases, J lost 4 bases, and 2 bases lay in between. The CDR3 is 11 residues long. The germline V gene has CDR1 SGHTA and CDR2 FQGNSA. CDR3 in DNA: TGTGCCAGCAGCTCGAAAAACATTCAGTACTTC. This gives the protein CASSSKNIQYF.

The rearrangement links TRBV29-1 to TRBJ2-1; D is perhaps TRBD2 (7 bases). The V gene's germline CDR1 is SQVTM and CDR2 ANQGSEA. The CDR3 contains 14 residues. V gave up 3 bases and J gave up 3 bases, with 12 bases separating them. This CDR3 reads CSVDGGAFYNEQFF. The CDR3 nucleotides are TGCAGCGTTGATGGGGGGGCCTTCTACAATGAGCAGTTCTTC.

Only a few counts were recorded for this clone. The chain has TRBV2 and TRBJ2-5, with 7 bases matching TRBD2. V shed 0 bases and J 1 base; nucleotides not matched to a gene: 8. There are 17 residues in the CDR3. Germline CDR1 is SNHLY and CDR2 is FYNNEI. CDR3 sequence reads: CASSEANGGGSQETQYF. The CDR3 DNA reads TGTGCCAGCAGTGAAGCGAATGGCGGGGGATCCCAAGAGACCCAGTACTTC. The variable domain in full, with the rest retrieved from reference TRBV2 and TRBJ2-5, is EPEVTQTPSHQVTQMGQEVILRCVPISNHLYFYWYRQILGQKVEFLVSFYNNEISEKSEIFDDQFSVERPDGSNFTLKIRSTKLEDSAMYFCASSEANGGGSQETQYFGPGTRLLVL.

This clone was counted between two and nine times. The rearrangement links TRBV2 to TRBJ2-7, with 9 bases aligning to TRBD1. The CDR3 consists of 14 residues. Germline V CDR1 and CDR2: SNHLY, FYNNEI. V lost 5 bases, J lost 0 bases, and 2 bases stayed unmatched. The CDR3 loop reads CASSTGGVSYEQYF. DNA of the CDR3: TGTGCCAGCAGTACAGGGGGCGTCTCCTACGAGCAGTACTTC.